Below are 30 T cell receptor beta chains sequenced from a single sample in a study of T cell responses to AZD1222 COVID-19 vaccine. The repertoire was sequenced with immunoSEQ multiplex PCR; TCRdb's copy has only in-frame clones and lacks some. The table has 140,000 to 150,000 clones, 88% seen once. The sequencing used peripheral blood, collected 28 days after the second dose of the MenACWY control vaccine. The receptors derive from an adult who received the MenACWY meningococcal vaccine as a control.

The chain carries TRBV7-9 and TRBJ1-2, with D tentatively TRBD1 (5 bases). Germline V lookup: CDR1 SEHNR, CDR2 FQNEAQ (reference sequence). Between the trimmed V and J ends, which lost 2 bases and 5 bases, there was a span of 15 bases. The CDR3 length is 15 residues. The CDR3 DNA sequence: TGTGCCAGCAGCTTAATGCAGGGCACTCAATATGGCTACACCTTC. Translating gives CASSLMQGTQYGYTF. The complete variable domain, with remaining parts taken from reference TRBV7-9 and TRBJ1-2, reads DTGVSQNPRHKITKRGQNVTFRCDPISEHNRLYWYRQTLGQGPEFLTYFQNEAQLEKSRLLSDRFSAERPKGSFSTLEIQRTEQGDSAMYLCASSLMQGTQYGYTFGSGTRLTVV.

The chain uses TRBV19 and TRBJ1-1; D may be TRBD1 (6 bases). V lost 6 bases and J lost 3, with 14 bases in between. This CDR3 comprises 14 residues. CDR1 LNHDA and CDR2 SQIVND come from the germline V gene (reference sequence). The CDR3 sequence is CASRWDPGDTEAFF. DNA of the CDR3: TGTGCCAGTAGGTGGGACCCAGGGGACACTGAAGCTTTCTTT.

The J gene is TRBJ2-7, the V gene TRBV11-2; 11 nucleotides align to TRBD2. The CDR3 runs 15 residues. Per germline, CDR1 SGHAT and CDR2 FQNNGV. V trimming: 0 bases; J trimming: 7 bases; junction bases outside the gene matches: 5. CDR3 nucleotide sequence: TGTGCCAGCAGCTTAGATAAACTAGCGGGAGATGAGCAGTACTTC. Translating gives CASSLDKLAGDEQYF.

The genes are TRBV5-1 and TRBJ1-6; D is uncertain. The CDR3 has 15 amino acids. Trimming pared 0 bases from V and 7 bases from J, leaving 11 bases between. The germline V gene encodes CDR1 SGHRS and CDR2 YFSETQ. This CDR3 is CASSLARRANSPLHF. The DNA for the CDR3 is TGCGCCAGCAGCTTGGCGCGCAGAGCCAATTCACCCCTCCACTTT.

The V and J genes are TRBV2 and TRBJ1-2; D is perhaps TRBD1 (6 bases). The germline gives CDR1 SNHLY, CDR2 FYNNEI. The CDR3 is 13 residues long. Trimming took off 5 bases at V and 5 bases at J, with 12 bases between the two ends. This CDR3 is CASSYRVGYGYTF. The CDR3 DNA is TGTGCCAGCAGTTACAGGGTAGGATATGGCTACACCTTC.

This sequence joins TRBV11-1 and TRBJ2-3, with 13 bases identical to TRBD2. Germline CDR1 and CDR2: SGHAT and FQDESV (reference sequence). CDR3 length: 15 residues. Trimming took 5 bases from V and 8 from J; bases not matched to a gene: 7. CDR3 DNA sequence: TGTGCCAGCAGCCGAAAGACTAGCGGGGGGCCTACGCAGTATTTT. This sequence encodes CASSRKTSGGPTQYF.

The chain couples TRBV18 to TRBJ1-2; D is uncertain. Trimming pared 2 bases from V and 4 bases from J, leaving 14 bases between. The CDR3 contains 15 residues. Germline V gene lookup returns CDR1 KGHSH and CDR2 LQKENI. CDR3 in amino acids: CASSPGELVPYGYTF. CDR3 bases: TGTGCCAGCTCACCAGGGGAGCTGGTCCCCTATGGCTACACCTTC. Combining the CDR3 with reference TRBV18 and TRBJ1-2 gives the whole variable domain NAGVMQNPRHLVRRRGQEARLRCSPMKGHSHVYWYRQLPEEGLKFMVYLQKENIIDESGMPKERFSAEFPKEGPSILRIQQVVRGDSAAYFCASSPGELVPYGYTFGSGTRLTVV.

This clone occurred a few times. The chain recombines TRBV14 with TRBJ1-2; maybe TRBD1 (5 bases). This CDR3 is 14 amino acids long. Per germline, CDR1 SGHDN and CDR2 FVKESK. V was shortened by 4 bases and J by 3 bases, with 12 bases between the two germline ends. Here the CDR3 reads CASSRLDRDYGYTF. The CDR3 bases are TGTGCCAGCAGCCGGTTAGACAGAGACTATGGCTACACCTTC. Using reference TRBV14 and TRBJ1-2 for the parts outside the CDR3, the full variable domain is EAGVTQFPSHSVIEKGQTVTLRCDPISGHDNLYWYRRVMGKEIKFLLHFVKESKQDESGMPNNRFLAERTGGTYSTLKVQPAELEDSGVYFCASSRLDRDYGYTFGSGTRLTVV.

The V gene is TRBV7-3, the J gene TRBJ2-1; D is tentatively TRBD1 or TRBD2 (5 bases each). CDR3 length: 16 amino acids. Trimming took off 1 base at V and 7 bases at J, with 17 bases between the two ends. The germline CDR1 and CDR2 sequences are SGHTA and FQGTGA. The CDR3 DNA sequence: TGTGCCAGCAGCTTAAATGGGGGTTGGAGTGATAATGAGCAGTTCTTC. Translated: CASSLNGGWSDNEQFF.

In this sample, this clone turned up once. The V call is TRBV2, the J call TRBJ1-4; no firm D call. The CDR3 runs 17 residues. Trimming took off 4 bases at V and 6 bases at J, with 21 bases between the two ends. In germline, CDR1 is SNHLY, CDR2 FYNNEI. In nucleotides, the CDR3 is TGTGCCAGCAGTGGTAAACGGCCCATAGCCCGTGATGAAAAACTGTTTTTT. This encodes CASSGKRPIARDEKLFF.

The sample holds a few counts of this clone. This chain links TRBV19 with TRBJ1-1, with D maybe TRBD1 (5 bases). Germline CDR1 is LNHDA and CDR2 is SQIVND (reference sequence). V was pared by 7 bases and J by 2 bases, with 17 bases between. This CDR3 has 15 amino acids. The DNA of the CDR3 is TGTGCCAGTACCCCTTGGGGCAGGAGTAACACTGAAGCTTTCTTT. It specifies CASTPWGRSNTEAFF. Together with reference TRBV19 and TRBJ1-1, the CDR3 gives the full variable domain: DGGITQSPKYLFRKEGQNVTLSCEQNLNHDAMYWYRQDPGQGLRLIYYSQIVNDFQKGDIAEGYSVSREKKESFPLTVTSAQKNPTAFYLCASTPWGRSNTEAFFGQGTRLTVV.

This clone has a single count. V and J are TRBV4-3 and TRBJ1-2, with TRBD1 matching 8 bases. Per the germline V gene, CDR1 is LGHNA and CDR2 is YSLEER. CDR3 length equals 15 residues. V shed 4 bases and J 2 bases; nucleotides not matched to a gene: 6. The chain's CDR3 is CASSPLQGVNYGYTF. The CDR3 coding sequence is TGCGCCAGCAGCCCCTTACAGGGGGTGAACTATGGCTACACCTTC.

CDR3 residues: CASSLSRAGGPRTTYEQYF. CDR3 sequence (DNA): TGTGCCAGCAGTTTAAGTCGAGCGGGAGGGCCCCGGACTACCTACGAGCAGTACTTC. The V call is TRBV28, the J call TRBJ2-7; 10 bases are a match to TRBD2. The CDR3 has 19 residues. Germline V gene lookup returns CDR1 MDHEN and CDR2 SYDVKM. The V segment lost 2 bases and the J segment 2 bases; nucleotides outside the gene matches: 15. The full variable domain, its missing parts supplied by reference TRBV28 and TRBJ2-7, is DVKVTQSSRYLVKRTGEKVFLECVQDMDHENMFWYRQDPGLGLRLIYFSYDVKMKEKGDIPEGYSVSREKKERFSLILESASTNQTSMYLCASSLSRAGGPRTTYEQYFGPGTRLTVT.

J is TRBJ1-2 and V is TRBV28; D remains ambiguous. V was shortened by 0 bases and J by 6 bases, with 14 bases between the two germline ends. The CDR3 runs 15 residues. The germline V gene encodes CDR1 MDHEN and CDR2 SYDVKM. In nucleotides, the CDR3 is TGTGCCAGCAGTTTATGGTTGAGAGGGCTGGATGGCTACACCTTC. It specifies CASSLWLRGLDGYTF.

On this clone itself: This specimen includes other DNA sequences encoding the same CDR3. V is TRBV9 and J is TRBJ1-1; TRBD1 might be the D (6 bases). The CDR3 loop spans 13 amino acids. Germline CDR1 SGDLS, CDR2 YYNGEE. Trimming removed 5 bases at V and 4 bases at J, with 12 bases between. CDR3 sequence: CASSLGGGTEAFF. The CDR3, as DNA: TGTGCCAGCAGTTTAGGGGGGGGCACTGAAGCTTTCTTT. Drawing the rest from reference TRBV9 and TRBJ1-1, the complete variable domain is DSGVTQTPKHLITATGQRVTLRCSPRSGDLSVYWYQQSLDQGLQFLIQYYNGEERAKGNILERFSAQQFPDLHSELNLSSLELGDSALYFCASSLGGGTEAFFGQGTRLTVV.

This CDR3 is CASSLEPEETQYF. Here the CDR3 DNA reads TGTGCCAGCAGCTTAGAGCCAGAAGAGACCCAGTACTTC. The V gene is TRBV11-2, the J gene TRBJ2-5; D unclear. Trimming removed 0 bases from V and 3 bases from J, with 5 bases in between. Germline loops: CDR1 SGHAT, CDR2 FQNNGV. The CDR3 covers 13 residues.

The gene calls are TRBV12-3 or TRBV12-4 and TRBJ2-1; 7 nucleotides align to TRBD1. This CDR3 spans 13 amino acids. V lost 6 bases and J lost 9; bases outside the gene matches: 8. CDR3 sequence: CASRSTRDSEQFF. The CDR3 region has the DNA TGTGCCAGCAGGTCGACCCGGGACAGTGAGCAGTTCTTC.

The chain combines TRBV6-2 or TRBV6-3 with TRBJ1-5; D uncertain. Germline V CDR1 and CDR2: MNHEY, SVGEGT. Trimming shortened V by 4 bases and J by 5 bases, and 9 bases separated the two germline ends. The CDR3 sequence is 13 residues long. The CDR3 coding sequence is TGTGCCAGCAGTTTTGGGCCCGATCAGCCCCAGCATTTT. This gives the protein CASSFGPDQPQHF.

This clone appeared once. This chain uses TRBV18 with TRBJ2-2, with 10 bases that match TRBD1. CDR1 and CDR2 from the germline V gene are KGHSH and LQKENI. CDR3 length: 15 residues. Unmatched junction bases numbered 3, after V lost 8 bases and J lost 0 bases. CDR3: CASQGQGTNTGELFF. The CDR3, as DNA: TGTGCCAGCCAGGGACAGGGGACGAACACCGGGGAGCTGTTTTTT.

This clone was seen only once. V usage is TRBV5-4 and J usage is TRBJ1-2, with D maybe TRBD1 (6 bases). The V end lost 4 bases, the J end lost 3 bases, and 13 bases lay between the germline ends. This CDR3 comprises 14 residues. From germline, CDR1 is SGHNT and CDR2 YYREEE (reference sequence). The CDR3 spells CASSDQTGYYGYTF. CDR3 bases: TGTGCCAGCAGCGATCAAACAGGGTACTATGGCTACACCTTC.

The chain recombines TRBV7-9 with TRBJ2-3; 7 nucleotides align to TRBD1. V dropped 4 bases and J dropped 0; count of bases not matched to a gene: 7. This CDR3 contains 16 residues. CDR1 and CDR2 (germline): SEHNR, FQNEAQ (reference sequence). This chain's CDR3 is CASSWFTGASTDTQYF. DNA of the CDR3: TGTGCCAGCAGCTGGTTTACAGGGGCTAGCACAGATACGCAGTATTTT.

The chain couples TRBV18 to TRBJ1-2; possible D gene TRBD1, 6 bases. V lost 3 bases to trimming and J lost 8 bases, with 16 bases between them. The CDR3 runs to 14 residues. Per germline, CDR1 KGHSH and CDR2 LQKENI. The CDR3 DNA reads as TGTGCCAGCTCACCCCTCGGACAGACGGACGGCTACACCTTC. Translation: CASSPLGQTDGYTF.

V gene TRBV9 combines with J gene TRBJ2-1; no clear D gene. CDR1 and CDR2 from the germline V gene are SGDLS and YYNGEE. The CDR3 loop spans 11 amino acids. The ends were cut back, 3 bases at V and 12 bases at J, with 10 bases in the middle. The CDR3 bases are TGTGCCAGCAGCGCGACGAAGGGGCAGTTCTTC. This gives the protein CASSATKGQFF.

This clone was detected a few times. The chain is built from TRBV19 and TRBJ1-5, with a weak D call TRBD1 (5 bases). Germline V gene lookup returns CDR1 LNHDA and CDR2 SQIVND (reference sequence). The CDR3 is made up of 15 amino acids. V was cut by 1 base and J by 7 bases, with 14 bases left in between. Written as DNA, the CDR3 is TGTGCCAGTAGTATAGCGCGTAGGGGTGAGCAGCCCCAGCATTTT. This sequence encodes CASSIARRGEQPQHF.

J is TRBJ1-1 and V is TRBV11-3, with D perhaps TRBD1 (6 bases). V was trimmed by 4 bases and J by 0 bases, leaving 18 bases between them. CDR3 length: 17 amino acids. Per germline, CDR1 SGHNT and CDR2 YENEEA. The CDR3 reads CASSSLGGRTVNTEAFF. DNA of the CDR3: TGTGCCAGCAGCTCCCTGGGGGGGCGTACAGTGAACACTGAAGCTTTCTTT. The complete variable domain, with remaining parts taken from reference TRBV11-3 and TRBJ1-1, reads EAGVVQSPRYKIIEKKQPVAFWCNPISGHNTLYWYLQNLGQGPELLIRYENEEAVDDSQLPKDRFSAERLKGVDSTLKIQPAELGDSAVYLCASSSLGGRTVNTEAFFGQGTRLTVV.

CDR3 DNA sequence: TGTGCCAGCAGTTTAAGACCAACAGGGGGAACTGAAGCTTTCTTT. Translation: CASSLRPTGGTEAFF. J is TRBJ1-1 and V is TRBV28; TRBD1 matches 8 bases. Germline assignment: CDR1 MDHEN and CDR2 SYDVKM. Trimming cost V 2 bases and J 5 bases; bases outside gene matches: 7. The length of the CDR3 is 15 residues.

The chain employs TRBV9 and TRBJ2-7, with D perhaps assigned TRBD1 or TRBD2 (5 bases each). V dropped 0 bases and J dropped 3 bases, with 13 bases sitting between them. The CDR3 consists of 15 residues. Germline CDR1 and CDR2: SGDLS and YYNGEE. The CDR3 DNA reads TGTGCCAGCAGCGTAGGTCCAGGGACGAACTACGAGCAGTACTTC. Translation gives CASSVGPGTNYEQYF. The variable domain in full, with the rest retrieved from reference TRBV9 and TRBJ2-7, is DSGVTQTPKHLITATGQRVTLRCSPRSGDLSVYWYQQSLDQGLQFLIQYYNGEERAKGNILERFSAQQFPDLHSELNLSSLELGDSALYFCASSVGPGTNYEQYFGPGTRLTVT.

This clone has just one count. CDR3 sequence: CASSFGPYNEQFF. The CDR3 nucleotides are TGTGCCAGCAGCTTTGGGCCCTACAATGAGCAGTTCTTC. J is TRBJ2-1 and V is TRBV11-1; the D is unclear. Between the trimmed V and J ends, which lost 3 bases and 2 bases, there was a span of 5 bases. This CDR3 spans 13 amino acids. The germline V gene has CDR1 SGHAT and CDR2 FQDESV (reference sequence).

This sequence joins TRBV7-2 and TRBJ2-1, with D tentatively TRBD2 (6 bases). V was pared by 3 bases and J by 2 bases, with 11 bases between. The germline V gene encodes CDR1 SGHTA and CDR2 FQGNSA. CDR3 length: 15 amino acids. Written as DNA, the CDR3 is TGTGCCAGCAGCTTCGCTAGCGTACCCTACAATGAGCAGTTCTTC. It codes for CASSFASVPYNEQFF.

This clone occurred a few times. This CDR3 is CASTDRMNTEAFF. CDR3 in DNA: TGTGCCAGCACGGACAGAATGAACACTGAAGCTTTCTTT. The gene calls are TRBV27 and TRBJ1-1, with a weak D call TRBD1 (6 bases). V dropped 7 bases and J dropped 0 bases, with 9 bases sitting between them. The germline V gene has CDR1 MNHEY and CDR2 SMNVEV (reference sequence). The CDR3 is 13 amino acids.